Below, one T cell receptor beta chain is given with its context. The data derive from a study of kidney transplant recipient with SARS-CoV-2 infection. The germline V and J ends were trimmed by 4 bases and 5 bases, with 14 bases remaining between them. The CDR3 has 14 amino acids. Germline-derived CDR1 and CDR2 are SGHNT and YYREEE (reference sequence). In TCRdb, the reads were re-called with MiXCR into one record per CDR3 protein. The profile covers under 250,000 distinct CDR3 sequences, with 29% appearing a single time and almost 7.5% taken by the ten largest. The sequences come from a blood sample, collected at baseline and between days 110 and 120 from a kidney transplant recipient. The clonotype originates from a male patient in his thirties who had COVID-19 and was a kidney transplant recipient. The T cells may partly be graft donor cells. The gene calls are TRBV5-4 and TRBJ2-3, with D possibly TRBD1 on 6 matching bases. The CDR3: CASSGQPFGDTQYF. CDR3 in DNA: TGTGCCAGCAGCGGACAGCCTTTTGGAGATACGCAGTATTTT.